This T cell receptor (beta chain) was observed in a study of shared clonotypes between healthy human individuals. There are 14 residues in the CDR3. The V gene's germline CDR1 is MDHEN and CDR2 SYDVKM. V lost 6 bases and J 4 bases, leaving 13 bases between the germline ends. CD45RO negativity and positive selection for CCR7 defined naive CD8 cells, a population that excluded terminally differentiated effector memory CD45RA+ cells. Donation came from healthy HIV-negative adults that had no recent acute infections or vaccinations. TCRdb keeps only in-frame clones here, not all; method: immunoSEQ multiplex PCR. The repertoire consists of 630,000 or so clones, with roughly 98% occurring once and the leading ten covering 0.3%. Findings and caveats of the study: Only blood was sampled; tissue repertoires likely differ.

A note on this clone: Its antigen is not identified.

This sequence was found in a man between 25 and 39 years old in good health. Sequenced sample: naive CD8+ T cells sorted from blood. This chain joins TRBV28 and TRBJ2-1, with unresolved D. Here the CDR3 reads CASSLRVSYNEQFF. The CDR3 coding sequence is TGTGCCAGCAGCCTTAGGGTATCTTACAATGAGCAGTTCTTC.